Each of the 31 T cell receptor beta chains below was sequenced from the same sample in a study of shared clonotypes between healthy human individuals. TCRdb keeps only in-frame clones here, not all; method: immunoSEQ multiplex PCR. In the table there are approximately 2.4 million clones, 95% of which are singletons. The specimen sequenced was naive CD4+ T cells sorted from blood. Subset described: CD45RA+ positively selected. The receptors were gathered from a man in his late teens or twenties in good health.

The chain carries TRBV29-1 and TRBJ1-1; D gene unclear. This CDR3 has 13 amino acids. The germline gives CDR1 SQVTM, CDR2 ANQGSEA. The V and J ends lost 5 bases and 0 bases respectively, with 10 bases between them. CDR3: CSVHTNMNTEAFF. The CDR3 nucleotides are TGCAGCGTTCACACCAACATGAACACTGAAGCTTTCTTT.

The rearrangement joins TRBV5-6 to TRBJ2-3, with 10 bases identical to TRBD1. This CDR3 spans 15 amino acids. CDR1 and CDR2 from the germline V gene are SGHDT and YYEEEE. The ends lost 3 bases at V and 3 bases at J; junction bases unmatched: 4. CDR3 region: CASSSDRGLTDTQYF. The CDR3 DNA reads TGTGCCAGCAGCTCAGACAGGGGGCTAACAGATACGCAGTATTTT.

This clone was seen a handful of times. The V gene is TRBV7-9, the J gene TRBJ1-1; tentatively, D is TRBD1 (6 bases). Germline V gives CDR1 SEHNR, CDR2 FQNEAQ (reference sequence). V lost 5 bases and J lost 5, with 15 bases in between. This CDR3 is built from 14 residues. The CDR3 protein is CASSPWTAGTEAFF. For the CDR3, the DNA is TGTGCCAGCAGCCCGTGGACAGCGGGGACTGAAGCTTTCTTT.

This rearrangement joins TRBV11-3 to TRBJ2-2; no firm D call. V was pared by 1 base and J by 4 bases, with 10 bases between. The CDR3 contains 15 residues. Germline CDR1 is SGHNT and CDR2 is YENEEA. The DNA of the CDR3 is TGTGCCAGCAGCTTAGGTTTTGGCGGCACCGGGGAGCTGTTTTTT. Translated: CASSLGFGGTGELFF.

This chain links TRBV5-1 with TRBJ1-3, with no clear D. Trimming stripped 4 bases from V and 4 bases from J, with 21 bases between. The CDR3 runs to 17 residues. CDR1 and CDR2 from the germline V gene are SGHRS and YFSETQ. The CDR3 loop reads CASSSGGGRAGGNTIYF. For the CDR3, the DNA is TGCGCCAGCAGCAGCGGCGGAGGGCGGGCAGGAGGAAACACCATATATTTT.

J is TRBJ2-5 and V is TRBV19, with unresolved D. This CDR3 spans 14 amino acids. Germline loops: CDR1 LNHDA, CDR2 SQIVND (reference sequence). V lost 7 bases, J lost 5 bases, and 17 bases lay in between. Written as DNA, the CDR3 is TGTGCCAGTACCCCAAACGACTTTGGTGAGACCCAGTACTTC. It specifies CASTPNDFGETQYF.

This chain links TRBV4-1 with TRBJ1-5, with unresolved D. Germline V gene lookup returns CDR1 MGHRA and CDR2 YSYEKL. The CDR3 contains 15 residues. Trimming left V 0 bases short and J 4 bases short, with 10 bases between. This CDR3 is CASSQDGQPNQPQHF. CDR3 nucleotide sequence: TGCGCCAGCAGCCAAGATGGCCAGCCGAATCAGCCCCAGCATTTT.

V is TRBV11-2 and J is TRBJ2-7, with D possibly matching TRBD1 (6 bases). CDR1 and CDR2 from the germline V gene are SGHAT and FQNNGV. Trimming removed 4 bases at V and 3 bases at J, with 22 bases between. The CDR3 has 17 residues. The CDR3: CASSSGQGGSTLYEQYF. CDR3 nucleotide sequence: TGTGCCAGCAGCTCTGGGCAAGGGGGAAGTACTCTCTACGAGCAGTACTTC.

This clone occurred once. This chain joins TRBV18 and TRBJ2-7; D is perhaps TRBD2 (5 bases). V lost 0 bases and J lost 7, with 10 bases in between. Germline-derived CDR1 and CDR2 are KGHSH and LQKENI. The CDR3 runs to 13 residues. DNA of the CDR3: TGTGCCAGCTCACCACCGTCCCGGGAAGAGCAGTACTTC. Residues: CASSPPSREEQYF.

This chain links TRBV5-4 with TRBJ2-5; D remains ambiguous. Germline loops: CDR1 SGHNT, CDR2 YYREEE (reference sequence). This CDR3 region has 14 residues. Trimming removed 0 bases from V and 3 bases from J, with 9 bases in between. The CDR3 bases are TGTGCCAGCAGCTTGGTGCGGCAGGAAGAGACCCAGTACTTC. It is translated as CASSLVRQEETQYF.

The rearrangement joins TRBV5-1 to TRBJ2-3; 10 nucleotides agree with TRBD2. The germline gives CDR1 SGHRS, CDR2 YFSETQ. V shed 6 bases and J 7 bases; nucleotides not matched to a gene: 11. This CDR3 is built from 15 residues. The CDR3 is CASTPRAGGDHTQYF. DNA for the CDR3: TGCGCCAGCACCCCCAGAGCGGGAGGGGATCATACGCAGTATTTT.

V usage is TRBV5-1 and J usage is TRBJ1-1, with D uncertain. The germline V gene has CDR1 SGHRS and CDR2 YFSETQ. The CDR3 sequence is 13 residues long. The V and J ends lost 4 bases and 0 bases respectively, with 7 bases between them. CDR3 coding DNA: TGCGCCAGCAGCGGATTCTTGAACACTGAAGCTTTCTTT. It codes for CASSGFLNTEAFF.

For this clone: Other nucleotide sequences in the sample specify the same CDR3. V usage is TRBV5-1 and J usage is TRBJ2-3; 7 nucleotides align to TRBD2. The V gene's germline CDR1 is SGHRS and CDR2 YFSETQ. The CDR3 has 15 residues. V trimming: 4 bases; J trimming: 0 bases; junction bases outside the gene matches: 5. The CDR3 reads CASSPVAGSTDTQYF. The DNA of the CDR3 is TGCGCCAGCAGCCCGGTAGCGGGCAGCACAGATACGCAGTATTTT.

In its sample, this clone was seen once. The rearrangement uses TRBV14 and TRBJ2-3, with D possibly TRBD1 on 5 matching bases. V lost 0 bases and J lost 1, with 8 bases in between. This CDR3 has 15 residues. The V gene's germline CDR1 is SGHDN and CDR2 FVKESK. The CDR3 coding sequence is TGTGCCAGCAGCCAAGAGGGCAGGGGCACAGATACGCAGTATTTT. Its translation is CASSQEGRGTDTQYF.

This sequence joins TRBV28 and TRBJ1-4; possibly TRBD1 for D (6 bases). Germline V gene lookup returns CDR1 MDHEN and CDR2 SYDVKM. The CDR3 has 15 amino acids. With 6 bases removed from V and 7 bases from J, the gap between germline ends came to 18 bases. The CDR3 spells CASSQRGRGGEKLFF. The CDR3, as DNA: TGTGCCAGCAGCCAACGGGGGAGAGGGGGTGAAAAACTGTTTTTT.

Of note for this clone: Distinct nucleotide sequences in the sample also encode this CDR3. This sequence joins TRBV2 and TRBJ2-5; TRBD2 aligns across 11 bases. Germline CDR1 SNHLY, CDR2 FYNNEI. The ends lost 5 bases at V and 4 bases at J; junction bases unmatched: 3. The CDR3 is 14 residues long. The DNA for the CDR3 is TGTGCCAGCAGTTCCGGACTAGCGGGAGAGACCCAGTACTTC. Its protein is CASSSGLAGETQYF.

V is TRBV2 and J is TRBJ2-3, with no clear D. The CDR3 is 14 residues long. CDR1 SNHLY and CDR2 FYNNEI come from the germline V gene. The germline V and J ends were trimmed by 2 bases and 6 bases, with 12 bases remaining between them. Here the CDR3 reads CASSENREWDTQYF. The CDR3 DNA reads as TGTGCCAGCAGTGAAAATCGAGAATGGGATACGCAGTATTTT.

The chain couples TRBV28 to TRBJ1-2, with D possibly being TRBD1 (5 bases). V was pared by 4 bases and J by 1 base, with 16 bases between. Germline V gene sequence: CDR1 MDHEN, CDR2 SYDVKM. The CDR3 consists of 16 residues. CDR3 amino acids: CASSSLWGEHNYGYTF. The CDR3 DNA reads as TGTGCCAGCAGTTCCCTGTGGGGGGAGCATAACTATGGCTACACCTTC.

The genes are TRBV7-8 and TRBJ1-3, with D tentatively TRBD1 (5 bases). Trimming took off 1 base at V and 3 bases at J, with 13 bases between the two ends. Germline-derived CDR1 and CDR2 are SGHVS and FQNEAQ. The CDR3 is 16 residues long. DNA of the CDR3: TGTGCCAGCAGCTTAGTTCGCAGGGAACTTGGAAACACCATATATTTT. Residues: CASSLVRRELGNTIYF.

In DNA form, the CDR3 reads TGTGCCTGGATCACACTGGCAGGGAGAGGCTACACCTTC. It translates to CAWITLAGRGYTF. The chain links TRBV30 to TRBJ1-2; D perhaps matches TRBD1 (5 bases). CDR3 length: 13 amino acids. Looked up from germline, CDR1 is GTSNPN and CDR2 is SVGIG (reference sequence). V was clipped by 4 bases and J by 8 bases, with 17 bases between them.

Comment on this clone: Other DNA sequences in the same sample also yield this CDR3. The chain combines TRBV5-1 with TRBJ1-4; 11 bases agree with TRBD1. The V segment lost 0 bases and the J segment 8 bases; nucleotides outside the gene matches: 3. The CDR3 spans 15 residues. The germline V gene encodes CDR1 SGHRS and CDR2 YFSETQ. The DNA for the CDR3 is TGCGCCAGCAGCTTGGCTGGGACAGGGGGGGAAAAACTGTTTTTT. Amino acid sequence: CASSLAGTGGEKLFF.

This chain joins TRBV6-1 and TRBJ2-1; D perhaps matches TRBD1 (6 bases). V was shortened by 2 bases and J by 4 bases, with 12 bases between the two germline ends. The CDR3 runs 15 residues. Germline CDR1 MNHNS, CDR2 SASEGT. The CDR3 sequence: CASSEFRGPYNEQFF. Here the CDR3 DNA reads TGTGCCAGCAGTGAATTCAGGGGCCCGTACAATGAGCAGTTCTTC.

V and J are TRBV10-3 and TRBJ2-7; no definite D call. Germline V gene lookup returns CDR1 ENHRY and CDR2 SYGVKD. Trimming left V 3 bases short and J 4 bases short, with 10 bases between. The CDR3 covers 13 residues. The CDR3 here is CAISDGGVYEQYF. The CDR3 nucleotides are TGTGCCATCAGTGACGGTGGGGTATACGAGCAGTACTTC.

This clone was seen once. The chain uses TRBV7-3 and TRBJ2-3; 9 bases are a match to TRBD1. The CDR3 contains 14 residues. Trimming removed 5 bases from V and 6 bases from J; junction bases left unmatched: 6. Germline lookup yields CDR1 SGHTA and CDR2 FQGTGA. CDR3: CASSPGTGSDTQYF. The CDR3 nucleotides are TGTGCCAGCAGCCCGGGGACAGGGAGTGATACGCAGTATTTT.

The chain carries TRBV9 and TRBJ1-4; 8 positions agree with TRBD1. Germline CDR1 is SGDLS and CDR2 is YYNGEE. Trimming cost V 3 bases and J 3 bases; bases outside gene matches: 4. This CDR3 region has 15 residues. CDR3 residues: CASSAQGVANEKLFF. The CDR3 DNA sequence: TGTGCCAGCAGCGCACAGGGGGTCGCTAATGAAAAACTGTTTTTT.

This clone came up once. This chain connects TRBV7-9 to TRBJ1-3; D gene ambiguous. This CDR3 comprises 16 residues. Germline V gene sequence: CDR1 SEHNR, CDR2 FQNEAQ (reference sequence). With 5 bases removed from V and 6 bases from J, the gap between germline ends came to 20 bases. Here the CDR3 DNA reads TGTGCCAGCAGCCCAACCCCAACACTGTCCCTAAACACCATATATTTT. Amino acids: CASSPTPTLSLNTIYF. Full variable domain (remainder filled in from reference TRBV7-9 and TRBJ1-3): DTGVSQNPRHKITKRGQNVTFRCDPISEHNRLYWYRQTLGQGPEFLTYFQNEAQLEKSRLLSDRFSAERPKGSFSTLEIQRTEQGDSAMYLCASSPTPTLSLNTIYFGEGSWLTVV.

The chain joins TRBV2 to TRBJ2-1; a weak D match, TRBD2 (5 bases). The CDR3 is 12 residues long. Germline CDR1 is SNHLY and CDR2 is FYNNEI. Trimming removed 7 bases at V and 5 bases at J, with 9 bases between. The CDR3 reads CASTEADNEQFF. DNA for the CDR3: TGTGCCAGCACGGAGGCGGACAATGAGCAGTTCTTC.

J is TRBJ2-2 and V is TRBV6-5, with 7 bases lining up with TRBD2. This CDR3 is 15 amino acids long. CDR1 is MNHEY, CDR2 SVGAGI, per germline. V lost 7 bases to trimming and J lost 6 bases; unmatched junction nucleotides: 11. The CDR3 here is CASTKAGGKAGELFF. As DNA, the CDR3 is TGTGCCAGCACTAAAGCCGGGGGGAAGGCCGGGGAGCTGTTTTTT.

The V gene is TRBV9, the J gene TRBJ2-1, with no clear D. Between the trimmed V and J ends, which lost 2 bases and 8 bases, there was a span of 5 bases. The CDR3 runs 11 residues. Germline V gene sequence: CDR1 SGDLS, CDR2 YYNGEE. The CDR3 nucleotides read TGTGCCAGCAGCGTCCAATATGAGCAGTTCTTC. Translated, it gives CASSVQYEQFF. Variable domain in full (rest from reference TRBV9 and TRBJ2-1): DSGVTQTPKHLITATGQRVTLRCSPRSGDLSVYWYQQSLDQGLQFLIQYYNGEERAKGNILERFSAQQFPDLHSELNLSSLELGDSALYFCASSVQYEQFFGPGTRLTVL.

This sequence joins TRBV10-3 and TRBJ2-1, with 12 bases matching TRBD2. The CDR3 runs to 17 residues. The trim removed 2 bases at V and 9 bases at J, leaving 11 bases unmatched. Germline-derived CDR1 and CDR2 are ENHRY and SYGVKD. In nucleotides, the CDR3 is TGTGCCATCAGTGAGGGACTAGCGGGGCCGGCCGGGGGTGAGCAGTTCTTC. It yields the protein CAISEGLAGPAGGEQFF.

The chain's CDR3 is CASSLGTPAGTEAFF. The CDR3 DNA reads as TGCGCCAGCAGCTTGGGGACTCCCGCCGGGACTGAAGCTTTCTTT. The rearrangement joins TRBV5-1 to TRBJ1-1; D is unclear. The CDR3 loop spans 15 amino acids. The germline gives CDR1 SGHRS, CDR2 YFSETQ. The V and J ends lost 0 bases and 5 bases respectively, with 14 bases between them.